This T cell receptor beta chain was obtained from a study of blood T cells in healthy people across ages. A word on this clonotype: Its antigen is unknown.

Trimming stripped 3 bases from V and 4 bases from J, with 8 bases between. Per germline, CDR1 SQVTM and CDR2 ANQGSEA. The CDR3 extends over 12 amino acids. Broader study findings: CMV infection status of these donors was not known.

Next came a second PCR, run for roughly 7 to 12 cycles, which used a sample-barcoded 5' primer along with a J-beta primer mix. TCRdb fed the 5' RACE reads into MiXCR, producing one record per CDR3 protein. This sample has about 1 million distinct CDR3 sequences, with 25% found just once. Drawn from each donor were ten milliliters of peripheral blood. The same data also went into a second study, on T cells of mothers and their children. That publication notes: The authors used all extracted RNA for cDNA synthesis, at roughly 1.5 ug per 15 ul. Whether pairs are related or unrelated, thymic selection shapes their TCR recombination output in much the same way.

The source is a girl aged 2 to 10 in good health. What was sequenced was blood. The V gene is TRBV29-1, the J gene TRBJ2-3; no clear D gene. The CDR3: CSVDSKSDTQYF. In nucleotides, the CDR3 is TGCAGCGTTGACTCGAAATCAGATACGCAGTATTTT.